Sequencing of this T cell receptor beta chain was carried out in a study of blood T cell repertoires in COVID-19. Study overall: Donors in the United States, Italy and Spain gave samples during acute or convalescent COVID-19. In each case, the material was cDNA or gDNA derived from T cells, B-cell-depleted T cells, or PBMCs.

Using immunoSEQ multiplex PCR, the repertoire was profiled, and TCRdb retains in-frame clones only, with some absent. The sample has 96,000 or so clones; 90% to 95% are singletons. Germline CDR1 is LGHNA and CDR2 is YSLEER. V lost 3 bases to trimming and J lost 0 bases, with 18 bases between them. The CDR3 runs 19 residues. The sequencing input was peripheral blood. The chain employs TRBV4-3 and TRBJ2-6, with a weak D call TRBD2 (6 bases). The sequence was obtained from a man between 60 and 70 years old with acute or convalescent COVID-19. CDR3 nucleotide sequence: TGCGCCAGCAGCCACCAGGTGGTGACTAGTAACTCTGGGGCCAACGTCCTGACTTTC. Its protein product is CASSHQVVTSNSGANVLTF.